This TCR beta chain comes out of a study of a mutant IDH1 vaccine in newly diagnosed glioma. Across the study: Vaccinations were initiated 4-6 weeks following radiotherapy alone, or were given together with temozolomide cycles. Antecedent treatment encompassed radiotherapy, temozolomide, or their combination; the majority received both.

There are a few counts of this clone. Its antigen is undetermined. The CDR3 length is 12 residues. CDR1 and CDR2 (germline): MDHEN, SYDVKM. V shed 5 bases and J shed 8 bases, with 12 bases lying between them. Time point noted: week 23, last vaccination. Topical imiquimod accompanied each vaccine dose, which consisted of 300 ug of mutant IDH1 20-mer peptide. Only in-frame clones appear in the TCRdb table, and some are missing; sequencing was by immunoSEQ multiplex PCR. Of 77,000 or so clones in the sample, around 83% were seen once. This sequence joins TRBV28 and TRBJ2-5, with D perhaps matching TRBD1 (5 bases). This specimen was PBMCs, taken from a glioma patient whose treatment included an IDH1 peptide vaccine. The source is a woman aged 50 to 60 with glioma. CDR3: CASSGALATQYF. CDR3 sequence (DNA): TGTGCCAGCAGTGGGGCTCTCGCAACCCAGTACTTC.